Each of the 20 T cell receptor beta chains below was sequenced from the same sample in a study of blood T cell repertoires in COVID-19. The data were produced by immunoSEQ multiplex PCR, yet TCRdb's version contains in-frame clones alone and is incomplete. The sample includes roughly 300,000 clones, roughly 90% of them seen just once. The source material was peripheral blood. Every receptor here comes from a woman in her twenties or thirties with COVID-19, enrolled during active disease.

The V and J genes are TRBV5-1 and TRBJ1-2, with a weak D call TRBD1 (5 bases). The V and J ends lost 4 bases and 2 bases respectively, with 9 bases between them. The V gene's germline CDR1 is SGHRS and CDR2 YFSETQ. The CDR3 runs to 13 residues. CDR3 bases: TGCGCCAGCAGCATCGGGGGAAACTATGGCTACACCTTC. Translated, it gives CASSIGGNYGYTF.

This rearrangement joins TRBV10-1 to TRBJ1-2; D not resolved. Deletions cut 2 bases from V and 8 bases from J, with 12 bases between. This CDR3 is 13 amino acids long. Germline loops: CDR1 WNHNN, CDR2 SYGVQD (reference sequence). The chain's CDR3 is CASSESLTTGYTF. DNA for the CDR3: TGCGCCAGCAGTGAGAGCCTAACTACGGGCTACACCTTC.

This clone appeared many times. The chain uses TRBV7-8 and TRBJ2-2; D possibly corresponds to TRBD1 (6 bases). The CDR3 has 15 residues. Germline values: CDR1 SGHVS, CDR2 FQNEAQ. Trimming removed 8 bases from V and 7 bases from J, with 20 bases in between. CDR3 sequence (DNA): TGTGCCAGCGAGAGAACAGGGATGTATGGCGGGGAGCTGTTTTTT. It yields the protein CASERTGMYGGELFF.

This clone was seen only once. J is TRBJ2-4 and V is TRBV7-2; TRBD2 agrees at 7 bases. Germline lookup yields CDR1 SGHTA and CDR2 FQGNSA. The CDR3 totals 17 residues. The V segment lost 2 bases and the J segment 1 base; nucleotides outside the gene matches: 8. The CDR3 protein is CASSLRVGEGAKNIQYF. In DNA, the CDR3 is TGTGCCAGCAGCTTAAGGGTCGGGGAGGGGGCCAAAAACATTCAGTACTTC.

The genes are TRBV30 and TRBJ2-3; 7 bases fit TRBD2. CDR3 length equals 12 residues. CDR1 and CDR2 from the germline V gene are GTSNPN and SVGIG (reference sequence). With V trimmed by 3 bases and J by 6 bases, 3 bases remained unmatched. DNA for the CDR3: TGTGCCTGGAGCGTGGGGGGGGATACGCAGTATTTT. It codes for CAWSVGGDTQYF.

This chain joins TRBV2 and TRBJ1-6; D might be TRBD1 (6 bases). This CDR3 region has 14 residues. Trimming removed 1 base at V and 8 bases at J, with 9 bases between. Germline CDR1 reads SNHLY; CDR2 reads FYNNEI. The DNA of the CDR3 is TGTGCCAGCAGTGAAGGGCAGGGGTATTCACCCCTCCACTTT. Its protein is CASSEGQGYSPLHF.

This clone has just a few counts. The chain uses TRBV7-6 and TRBJ2-7; D uncertain. Germline lookup yields CDR1 SGHVS and CDR2 FNYEAQ. With 1 base removed from V and 0 bases from J, the gap between germline ends came to 13 bases. This CDR3 is 16 amino acids long. The CDR3 here is CASSLVSGRSSYEQYF. The CDR3 DNA reads as TGTGCCAGCAGCTTAGTTTCTGGGCGTTCCTCCTACGAGCAGTACTTC.

The V and J genes are TRBV2 and TRBJ2-6; D perhaps matches TRBD2 (5 bases). CDR1 and CDR2 from the germline V gene are SNHLY and FYNNEI. This CDR3 has 13 residues. V shed 7 bases and J shed 3 bases, with 7 bases lying between them. CDR3 amino acids: CASTGVGANVLTF. CDR3 DNA sequence: TGTGCCAGCACCGGGGTTGGGGCCAACGTCCTGACTTTC. Looking up the rest from reference TRBV2 and TRBJ2-6 gives the full variable domain: EPEVTQTPSHQVTQMGQEVILRCVPISNHLYFYWYRQILGQKVEFLVSFYNNEISEKSEIFDDQFSVERPDGSNFTLKIRSTKLEDSAMYFCASTGVGANVLTFGAGSRLTVL.

The genes are TRBV7-2 and TRBJ2-7; 7 nucleotides align to TRBD1. The germline gives CDR1 SGHTA, CDR2 FQGNSA. The CDR3 has 15 amino acids. Losses at the gene ends were 1 base for V and 6 bases for J; bases not matched to a gene: 9. CDR3 coding DNA: TGTGCCAGCAGCTTAGTTCTCACAGGGGCGGGCGAGCAGTACTTC. As protein: CASSLVLTGAGEQYF.

This sequence joins TRBV29-1 and TRBJ1-1; D is uncertain. The V end was cut by 0 bases, the J end by 8 bases, with 10 bases between. Germline assignment: CDR1 SQVTM and CDR2 ANQGSEA. The CDR3 is 12 residues long. The CDR3 DNA follows: TGCAGCGTTGAAGACTTGGGCAGGGAAGCTTTCTTT. Its translation: CSVEDLGREAFF.

The chain recombines TRBV2 with TRBJ2-1, with TRBD2 matching 12 bases. Germline-derived CDR1 and CDR2 are SNHLY and FYNNEI. The CDR3 has 14 amino acids. Losses at the gene ends were 6 bases for V and 7 bases for J; bases not matched to a gene: 4. CDR3 DNA sequence: TGTGCCAGCAGAGCTAGCGGGGGGGATAATGAGCAGTTCTTC. Translation gives CASRASGGDNEQFF.

The chain carries TRBV3-1 (or the pseudogene TRBV3-2) and TRBJ2-7; 8 bases line up with TRBD2. J gave up 4 bases and V 4 bases, and 12 bases lay outside the gene matches. The germline gives CDR1 LGHDT, CDR2 YNNKEL (reference sequence). The CDR3 consists of 16 residues. The CDR3, as DNA: TGTGCCAGCAGCCCCGCCCCCGGGACTAGGATTTACGAGCAGTACTTC. This codes for CASSPAPGTRIYEQYF.

This clone was seen just once. The chain carries TRBV10-3 and TRBJ2-1; D unresolved. V lost 2 bases and J 12 bases, leaving 8 bases between the germline ends. The CDR3 has 11 amino acids. CDR1 is ENHRY, CDR2 SYGVKD, per germline. CDR3 loop: CAISEGVGQFF. DNA of the CDR3: TGTGCCATCAGTGAGGGAGTGGGGCAGTTCTTC.

This chain joins TRBV5-4 and TRBJ1-3; 10 bases align to TRBD1. The J segment lost 3 bases and the V segment lost 2 bases, leaving 2 bases of the junction unmatched. Germline CDR1 and CDR2: SGHNT and YYREEE (reference sequence). CDR3 length: 15 residues. Here the CDR3 DNA reads TGTGCCAGCAGCTTTGGGACAGGGGTTGGAAACACCATATATTTT. This encodes CASSFGTGVGNTIYF.

V and J are TRBV6-5 and TRBJ2-2; TRBD2 agrees at 12 bases. Germline CDR1 is MNHEY and CDR2 is SVGAGI. The CDR3 spans 14 residues. V dropped 8 bases and J dropped 6; count of bases not matched to a gene: 4. The CDR3 loop reads CASCLAGGPGELFF. Written as DNA, the CDR3 is TGTGCCAGCTGTCTAGCGGGGGGGCCCGGGGAGCTGTTTTTT.

This sequence joins TRBV28 and TRBJ2-2; D ambiguous. CDR1 is MDHEN and CDR2 is SYDVKM in the germline V gene. The CDR3 is 14 amino acids. The ends were cut back, 5 bases at V and 6 bases at J, with 13 bases in the middle. The CDR3 reads CASSPSRFAGELFF. The CDR3 DNA follows: TGTGCCAGCAGTCCAAGCCGATTTGCCGGGGAGCTGTTTTTT.

This rearrangement joins TRBV2 to TRBJ1-1; a weak D match, TRBD1 (5 bases). V was trimmed by 6 bases and J by 3 bases, leaving 14 bases between them. Germline V gene data show CDR1 as SNHLY and CDR2 as FYNNEI. The CDR3 covers 14 residues. The CDR3 nucleotides are TGTGCCAGCAGCCCGACAGCTACACACACTGAAGCTTTCTTT. It translates to CASSPTATHTEAFF.

V usage is TRBV5-6 and J usage is TRBJ1-6; D is uncertain. Germline CDR1 and CDR2: SGHDT and YYEEEE. The CDR3 has 14 amino acids. Trimming stripped 5 bases from V and 2 bases from J, with 8 bases between. The CDR3 region is CASRVETYNSPLHF. CDR3 in DNA: TGTGCCAGCAGGGTAGAGACCTATAATTCACCCCTCCACTTT.

The CDR3 DNA is TGTGCCAGCAGCCCCTGGACAGATGAAGCTTTCTTT. Its translation is CASSPWTDEAFF. V and J are TRBV7-8 and TRBJ1-1, with D possibly matching TRBD1 (6 bases). Germline CDR1 reads SGHVS; CDR2 reads FQNEAQ. V shed 5 bases and J shed 7 bases, with 11 bases lying between them. This CDR3 spans 12 amino acids.

The V gene is TRBV3-1 (or the pseudogene TRBV3-2), the J gene TRBJ2-7; TRBD1 matches at 9 bases. V lost 3 bases and J lost 6; bases outside the gene matches: 0. Germline CDR1 and CDR2: LGHDT and YNNKEL (reference sequence). The CDR3 contains 12 residues. As DNA, the CDR3 is TGTGCCAGCAGCCAGGGACAGGGCGAGCAGTACTTC. This translates into CASSQGQGEQYF.